A single sample gave rise to the 23 T cell receptor beta chains below, sequenced in a study of post-analysis software for immune sequencing data. Study results and caveats: Compared with controls, patients had more of five TRBV segments, including TRBV5-6, TRBV5-1 and TRBV20-1.

Unique molecular identifiers had been added to the TCR beta cDNA libraries. Each CDR3 protein is one row after TCRdb ran MiXCR on the PCR reads. The table lists around 700,000 distinct CDR3 sequences, approximately 59% of them singletons. These receptors have no known antigen. Specimen: blood. The origin of the receptors is a girl aged 2 to 10 with multiple sclerosis.

The genes are TRBV19 and TRBJ2-7; tentatively, D is TRBD2 (6 bases). V shed 3 bases and J shed 0 bases, with 9 bases lying between them. There are 14 residues in the CDR3. Germline V gene data show CDR1 as LNHDA and CDR2 as SQIVND (reference sequence). The CDR3 reads CASSIAGSSYEQYF. CDR3 sequence (DNA): TGTGCCAGTAGTATTGCCGGGAGCTCCTACGAGCAGTACTTC.

The gene calls are TRBV7-6 and TRBJ2-1; the D gene is possibly TRBD1 (5 bases). This CDR3 has 12 amino acids. Between the trimmed V and J ends, which lost 5 bases and 9 bases, there was a span of 11 bases. Germline V gene data show CDR1 as SGHVS and CDR2 as FNYEAQ. CDR3 DNA sequence: TGTGCCAGCAGCCCCCACCAGGGTGAGCAGTTCTTC. The encoded protein is CASSPHQGEQFF.

This clonotype was counted a few times. The chain is built from TRBV9 and TRBJ2-3; D might be TRBD1 or TRBD2, each matching 6 bases. This CDR3 region has 14 residues. V was clipped by 0 bases and J by 4 bases, with 9 bases between them. Germline CDR1 and CDR2: SGDLS and YYNGEE. Written as DNA, the CDR3 is TGTGCCAGCAGCGTAGCAGGGGAGGCAGATACGCAGTATTTT. Its protein product is CASSVAGEADTQYF.

V and J are TRBV28 and TRBJ2-2, with 11 bases lining up with TRBD1. Germline V gene lookup returns CDR1 MDHEN and CDR2 SYDVKM. With 7 bases clipped from V and 7 bases from J, the junction kept 5 bases outside the gene matches. This CDR3 spans 14 amino acids. The CDR3 region is CASKSGQGDGELFF. CDR3 coding DNA: TGTGCCAGCAAGTCGGGACAGGGGGACGGGGAGCTGTTTTTT.

CDR3: CATSDLLNSSEQFF. The CDR3 coding sequence is TGTGCCACCAGTGATTTACTAAACTCTAGTGAGCAGTTCTTC. The chain employs TRBV24-1 and TRBJ2-1; D call uncertain. The ends were cut back, 1 base at V and 9 bases at J, with 12 bases in the middle. Germline V gives CDR1 KGHDR, CDR2 SFDVKD. The CDR3 is made up of 14 amino acids.

This clonotype was seen a handful of times. This chain uses TRBV18 with TRBJ2-1, with TRBD2 matching over 13 bases. Per the germline V gene, CDR1 is KGHSH and CDR2 is LQKENI. The junction had 13 bases not matched to a gene; V was cut back by 5 bases and J by 15 bases. This CDR3 region has 15 residues. As DNA, the CDR3 is TGTGCCAGCTCAGCCGGGACTAGCGGGACCACGCAGCCGTTCTTC. The encoded protein is CASSAGTSGTTQPFF.

The V gene is TRBV24-1, the J gene TRBJ2-1; TRBD2 matches 12 bases. The V segment lost 4 bases and the J segment 7 bases; nucleotides outside the gene matches: 10. Germline V gene data show CDR1 as KGHDR and CDR2 as SFDVKD. The CDR3 is made up of 17 amino acids. In DNA form, the CDR3 reads TGTGCCACCAGTGACCCACAGGGGACTAGCGGGCTTAATGAGCAGTTCTTC. Protein: CATSDPQGTSGLNEQFF.

This clonotype was picked up a small number of times. The J gene is TRBJ2-1, the V gene TRBV4-1; D unresolved. CDR3 length equals 12 residues. Germline V CDR1 and CDR2: MGHRA, YSYEKL. Trimming removed 0 bases at V and 9 bases at J, with 6 bases between. The CDR3 is CASSQEAIEQFF. CDR3 DNA: TGCGCCAGCAGCCAAGAGGCCATTGAGCAGTTCTTC.

The sample holds a few counts of this clonotype. The chain is built from TRBV6-4 and TRBJ2-1; D possibly corresponds to TRBD1 (6 bases). The V end was cut by 5 bases, the J end by 4 bases, with 15 bases between. The CDR3 runs to 15 residues. CDR1 and CDR2 from the germline V gene are MRHNA and SNTAGT. The CDR3 spells CASSFRDTNYNEQFF. The CDR3 nucleotides are TGTGCCAGCAGTTTTCGGGACACAAATTACAATGAGCAGTTCTTC.

The chain is built from TRBV5-6 and TRBJ1-1; D perhaps matches TRBD1 (5 bases). From germline, CDR1 is SGHDT and CDR2 YYEEEE. Trimming stripped 4 bases from V and 4 bases from J, with 11 bases between. CDR3 length equals 13 residues. CDR3 protein: CASSPQGGTEAFF. DNA for the CDR3: TGTGCCAGCAGCCCTCAGGGAGGCACTGAAGCTTTCTTT.

The chain combines TRBV9 with TRBJ2-1, with TRBD2 matching over 10 bases. The CDR3 has 17 amino acids. Trimming cost V 0 bases and J 5 bases; bases outside gene matches: 8. Per the germline V gene, CDR1 is SGDLS and CDR2 is YYNGEE. The CDR3 region is CASSVVGSGRLHNEQFF. CDR3 nucleotide sequence: TGTGCCAGCAGCGTAGTCGGTAGCGGGAGGCTTCACAATGAGCAGTTCTTC.

This clonotype came up a few times. V usage is TRBV20-1 and J usage is TRBJ2-1; D ambiguous. V lost 1 base to trimming and J lost 3 bases, with 4 bases between them. The CDR3 consists of 12 residues. Germline CDR1 reads DFQATT; CDR2 reads SNEGSKA (reference sequence). The CDR3 protein is CSARGSYNEQFF. CDR3 DNA: TGCAGTGCTAGAGGTAGCTACAATGAGCAGTTCTTC.

The chain has TRBV5-1 and TRBJ2-3; D possibly corresponds to TRBD2 (6 bases). This CDR3 contains 15 residues. Looked up from germline, CDR1 is SGHRS and CDR2 is YFSETQ. The V end was cut by 0 bases, the J end by 2 bases, with 10 bases between. The CDR3 DNA is TGCGCCAGCAGCTTGGGGGCGGGAAACACAGATACGCAGTATTTT. Its protein is CASSLGAGNTDTQYF.

The V call is TRBV5-1, the J call TRBJ2-5; 10 bases fit TRBD2. V was pared by 0 bases and J by 2 bases, with 10 bases of the junction left unmatched. Germline V gives CDR1 SGHRS, CDR2 YFSETQ. The CDR3 extends over 18 amino acids. For the CDR3, the DNA is TGCGCCAGCAGCTTGGGGCTAGCGGGAGCTCAATTACAAGAGACCCAGTACTTC. Protein product: CASSLGLAGAQLQETQYF.

This clonotype was detected only a few times. The chain couples TRBV6-2 or TRBV6-3 to TRBJ2-1; 10 bases are shared with TRBD2. V shed 6 bases, J shed 6 bases, and the junction held 8 bases outside the gene matches. There are 15 residues in the CDR3. The germline CDR1 and CDR2 sequences are MNHEY and SVGEGT. The CDR3 bases are TGTGCCAGCAGGCAACTAGCGGGGACCCGCAATGAGCAGTTCTTC. It specifies CASRQLAGTRNEQFF.

The chain couples TRBV25-1 to TRBJ2-5, with 8 bases aligning to TRBD1. TRBJ2-7 matches the DNA end more closely, so the J call is doubtful. Germline loops: CDR1 MGHDK, CDR2 SYGVNS. This CDR3 spans 14 amino acids. CDR3 residues: CASSDGRGRYEQYF. The DNA of the CDR3 is TGTGCCAGCAGTGACGGCAGGGGGCGGTACGAGCAGTACTTC.

The gene calls are TRBV7-8 and TRBJ2-3; 10 nucleotides agree with TRBD1. Germline V gives CDR1 SGHVS, CDR2 FQNEAQ. J gave up 8 bases and V 6 bases, and 8 bases lay outside the gene matches. The CDR3 totals 14 residues. CDR3 region: CASSQDRGQGTQYF. CDR3 in DNA: TGTGCCAGCAGTCAAGACAGGGGGCAGGGTACGCAGTATTTT.

This clonotype was seen only once. J is TRBJ2-5 and V is TRBV5-5, with 7 nucleotides matching TRBD2. In germline, CDR1 is SGHKS, CDR2 YYEKEE (reference sequence). V trimming: 2 bases; J trimming: 4 bases; junction bases outside the gene matches: 11. This CDR3 contains 16 residues. CDR3 region: CASSFAGEVVGETQYF. Written as DNA, the CDR3 is TGTGCCAGCAGCTTCGCGGGAGAAGTCGTGGGAGAGACCCAGTACTTC.

There are a few counts of this clonotype. V and J are TRBV7-2 and TRBJ2-7, with 11 bases that match TRBD2. The last part of the DNA fits TRBJ2-4 better; the J call may be wrong. This CDR3 comprises 15 residues. Germline V gene lookup returns CDR1 SGHTA and CDR2 FQGNSA. The CDR3 DNA sequence: TGTGCCAGCAGCCCGGAACTAGCGGGAGAAAACATTCAGTACTTC. Amino acids: CASSPELAGENIQYF.

The CDR3 bases are TGTGCCAGCACCCCCGGGGGCAGGGGGTATGGCTACACCTTC. Protein product: CASTPGGRGYGYTF. This rearrangement joins TRBV9 to TRBJ1-2, with 7 bases aligning to TRBD1. Germline loops: CDR1 SGDLS, CDR2 YYNGEE. V dropped 6 bases and J dropped 5; count of bases not matched to a gene: 10. The CDR3 is 14 amino acids.

This clonotype was counted a few times. The chain employs TRBV3-1 and TRBJ2-5; D remains unclear. This CDR3 has 16 residues. V shed 4 bases and J shed 1 base, with 16 bases lying between them. Germline V gene sequence: CDR1 LGHDT, CDR2 YNNKEL (reference sequence). The CDR3 bases are TGTGCCAGCAGCCCGACCGGGCTCGATCCCCAAGAGACCCAGTACTTC. Its protein product is CASSPTGLDPQETQYF.

V gene TRBV6-6 combines with J gene TRBJ2-3; 8 bases are shared with TRBD2. Per the germline V gene, CDR1 is MNHNY and CDR2 is SVGAGI (reference sequence). Trimming took 4 bases from V and 4 from J; bases not matched to a gene: 7. The CDR3 is made up of 15 amino acids. CDR3 nucleotides: TGTGCCAGCAGTTTCGAACGGGGGGGACCAGATACGCAGTATTTT. Encoded protein: CASSFERGGPDTQYF.

The chain joins TRBV7-9 to TRBJ1-1; D possibly corresponds to TRBD1 (6 bases). CDR1 SEHNR and CDR2 FQNEAQ come from the germline V gene (reference sequence). Deletions cut 6 bases from V and 3 bases from J, with 14 bases between. CDR3 length: 14 residues. DNA for the CDR3: TGTGCCAGCAGGCGGACACAGGGACACACTGAAGCTTTCTTT. It codes for CASRRTQGHTEAFF. Together with reference TRBV7-9 and TRBJ1-1, the CDR3 gives the full variable domain: DTGVSQNPRHKITKRGQNVTFRCDPISEHNRLYWYRQTLGQGPEFLTYFQNEAQLEKSRLLSDRFSAERPKGSFSTLEIQRTEQGDSAMYLCASRRTQGHTEAFFGQGTRLTVV.